The text below deals with one T cell receptor beta chain. The trim removed 5 bases at V and 5 bases at J, leaving 6 bases unmatched. Germline V gives CDR1 SQVTM, CDR2 ANQGSEA. The CDR3 loop spans 14 amino acids. This record belongs to a study of control samples from healthy donors and cancer patients. Using immunoSEQ multiplex PCR, the repertoire was profiled, and TCRdb retains in-frame clones only, with some absent. The table includes over 150,000 clones, approximately 94% detected once. The chain couples TRBV29-1 to TRBJ1-6; 7 bases align to TRBD1. This clonotype was sampled from a man aged 55-75 years with colorectal cancer. Sequenced input: PBMCs. CDR3 DNA: TGCAGCGTTACGACAGGGTTGAATAATTCACCCCTCCACTTT. Protein product: CSVTTGLNNSPLHF.